This is a list of T cell receptor beta chains from one sample in a study of cytomegalovirus exposure and HLA in healthy donors. Here immunoSEQ multiplex PCR was the method, and the copy in TCRdb shows in-frame clones only, minus some. This sample has under 150,000 clones, with 70% to 80% found just once. Sequenced: PBMCs. These receptors were collected from a woman in her sixties in good health and CMV-seropositive. CDR3s include the opening cysteine and the closing phenylalanine or tryptophan. The D gene is left open where the match is weak. The size entry is marked missing in some rows and otherwise reads once, few, many or a size class.

clone_size	v_call	j_call	cdr3_length	d_call	cdr3_aa	cdr3_nt
-	TRBV19	TRBJ2-7	14	-	CASSIVDRPHEQYF	TGTGCCAGTAGTATAGTTGACAGGCCCCACGAGCAGTACTTC
-	TRBV9	TRBJ2-1	13	-	CASSVATGFEQFF	TGTGCCAGCAGCGTAGCTACGGGGTTTGAGCAGTTCTTC
-	TRBV10-1	TRBJ2-7	13	-	CASSHDRSRGQYF	TGCGCCAGCAGCCATGACAGGTCGAGGGGGCAGTACTTC
few	TRBV6-6	TRBJ2-4	15	-	CASSYLPGPKNIQYF	TGTGCCAGCAGTTACTTGCCAGGTCCCAAAAACATTCAGTACTTC
-	TRBV29-1	TRBJ2-7	14	-	CSVRGGGGNAEQYF	TGCAGCGTTAGAGGGGGGGGAGGGAACGCCGAGCAGTACTTC
-	TRBV7-8	TRBJ2-2	15	-	CASSFSGSNTGELFF	TGTGCCAGCAGCTTTAGCGGATCGAACACCGGGGAGCTGTTTTTT
-	TRBV7-9	TRBJ2-7	12	-	CASSGSSYEQYF	TGTGCCAGCAGCGGCAGCTCCTACGAGCAGTACTTC
-	TRBV5-1	TRBJ2-7	13	-	CASSLTGSYEQYF	TGCGCCAGCAGCTTGACAGGGTCCTACGAGCAGTACTTC
-	TRBV4-1	TRBJ1-2	14	-	CASSQGGEGYGYTF	TGCGCCAGCAGCCAAGGAGGGGAGGGCTATGGCTACACCTTC
-	TRBV25-1	TRBJ1-4	16	-	CASSEYGEGLDEKLFF	TGTGCCAGCAGTGAATACGGGGAGGGGCTGGATGAAAAACTGTTTTTT
-	TRBV11-2	TRBJ1-1	14	-	CASSLDRLSTEAFF	TGTGCCAGCAGCTTAGACAGGTTGAGCACTGAAGCTTTCTTT
few	TRBV6-5	TRBJ1-1	15	TRBD1	CASSSSTGEGTEAFF	TGTGCCAGCAGTTCCTCGACAGGGGAAGGGACTGAAGCTTTCTTT
few	TRBV5-6	TRBJ1-6	17	-	CASSPATGGSYNSPLHF	TGTGCCAGCAGCCCCGCGACAGGCGGCTCCTATAATTCACCCCTCCACTTT
-	TRBV6-6	TRBJ1-1	11	-	CASEEYTEAFF	TGTGCCAGCGAGGAGTACACTGAAGCTTTCTTT
once	TRBV10-3	TRBJ2-7	13	-	CASRDSPSDEQYF	TGTGCCAGCCGCGACAGCCCCTCGGACGAGCAGTACTTC
once	TRBV19	TRBJ1-2	11	-	CASTFRGGYTF	TGTGCCAGTACCTTTCGAGGGGGCTACACCTTC
-	TRBV9	TRBJ2-7	17	TRBD2	CASSVRSSSAGGLEQYF	TGTGCCAGCAGCGTCCGATCTTCTAGTGCGGGGGGGCTCGAGCAGTACTTC
-	TRBV5-6	TRBJ2-7	14	-	CASSFGTRGSEQYF	TGTGCCAGCAGCTTCGGGACCAGGGGATCCGAGCAGTACTTC
-	TRBV9	TRBJ2-2	16	TRBD1	CASSPRKGTGAGELFF	TGTGCCAGCAGCCCACGTAAGGGTACAGGGGCCGGGGAGCTGTTTTTT
few	TRBV6-6	TRBJ2-1	16	TRBD2	CASIISGGAVYNEQFF	TGTGCCAGCATCATTAGCGGGGGGGCCGTCTACAATGAGCAGTTCTTC